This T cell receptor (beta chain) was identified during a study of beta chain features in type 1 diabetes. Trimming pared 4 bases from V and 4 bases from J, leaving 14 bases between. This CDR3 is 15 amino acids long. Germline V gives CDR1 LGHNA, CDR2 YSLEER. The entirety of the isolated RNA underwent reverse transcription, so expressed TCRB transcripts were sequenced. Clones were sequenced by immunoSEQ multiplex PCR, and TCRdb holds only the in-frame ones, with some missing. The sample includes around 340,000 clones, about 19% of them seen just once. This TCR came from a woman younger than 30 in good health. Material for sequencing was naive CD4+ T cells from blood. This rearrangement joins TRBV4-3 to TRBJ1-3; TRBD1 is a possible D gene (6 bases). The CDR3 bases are TGCGCCAGCAGCCCCTCAGGGGATCCGGGAAACACCATATATTTT. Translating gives CASSPSGDPGNTIYF.